The clone carrying this T cell receptor beta chain came up a few times. The antigen is unknown. These data come from a study of T cell repertoires in cytomegalovirus infection. Study details: Alongside well-studied HLA-B-restricted CMV epitopes, recently identified HLA-C-restricted CMV epitopes were also used. General study results and limits: Cumulated frequencies of public TCR beta families served to identify carriers of CMV plus the relevant HLA. What dominated the ex vivo response were HLA-C-restricted CMV-specific TCR beta clonotypes.

The ends lost 0 bases at V and 6 bases at J; junction bases unmatched: 10. The CDR3 is 17 residues long. Germline CDR1 is MNHEY and CDR2 is SVGAGI. TCRdb processed the reads anew with MiXCR; each CDR3 protein has one entry. The sample shows a few hundred thousand distinct CDR3 sequences, nearly 35% of them seen only once. Sequenced material: cultured PBMCs, taken from culture after CMV antigen stimulation. The source of this sequence is a human donor in good health (CMV status not recorded). Some clones in this sample may be carry-over from other donors' samples. The gene calls are TRBV6-5 and TRBJ2-1; 8 bases are shared with TRBD1. The CDR3 DNA reads TGTGCCAGCAGTTACTCTCTTAGCGTCGGGACAGGCAATGAGCAGTTCTTC. Protein sequence: CASSYSLSVGTGNEQFF.